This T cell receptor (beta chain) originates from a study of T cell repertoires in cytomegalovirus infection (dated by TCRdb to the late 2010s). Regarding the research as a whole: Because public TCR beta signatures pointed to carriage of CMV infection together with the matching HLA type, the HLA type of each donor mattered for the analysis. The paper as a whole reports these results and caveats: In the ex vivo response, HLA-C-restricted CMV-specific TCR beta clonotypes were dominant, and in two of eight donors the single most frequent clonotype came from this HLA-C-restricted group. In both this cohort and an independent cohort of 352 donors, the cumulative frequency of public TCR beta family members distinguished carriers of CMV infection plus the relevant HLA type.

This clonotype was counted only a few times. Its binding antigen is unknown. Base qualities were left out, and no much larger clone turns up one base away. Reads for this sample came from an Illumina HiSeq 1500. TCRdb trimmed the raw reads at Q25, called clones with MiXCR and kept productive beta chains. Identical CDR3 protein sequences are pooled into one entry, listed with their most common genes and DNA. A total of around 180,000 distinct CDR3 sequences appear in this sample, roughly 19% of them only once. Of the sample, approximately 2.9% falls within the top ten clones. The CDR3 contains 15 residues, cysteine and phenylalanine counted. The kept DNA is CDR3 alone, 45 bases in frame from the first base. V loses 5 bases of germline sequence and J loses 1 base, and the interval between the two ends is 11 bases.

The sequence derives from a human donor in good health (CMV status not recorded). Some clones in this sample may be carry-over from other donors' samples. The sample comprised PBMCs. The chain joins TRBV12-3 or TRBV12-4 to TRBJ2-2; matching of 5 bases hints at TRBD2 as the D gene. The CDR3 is CASSHLGMNTGELFF. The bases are TGTGCCAGCAGTCACCTCGGGATGAACACCGGGGAGCTGTTTTTT.